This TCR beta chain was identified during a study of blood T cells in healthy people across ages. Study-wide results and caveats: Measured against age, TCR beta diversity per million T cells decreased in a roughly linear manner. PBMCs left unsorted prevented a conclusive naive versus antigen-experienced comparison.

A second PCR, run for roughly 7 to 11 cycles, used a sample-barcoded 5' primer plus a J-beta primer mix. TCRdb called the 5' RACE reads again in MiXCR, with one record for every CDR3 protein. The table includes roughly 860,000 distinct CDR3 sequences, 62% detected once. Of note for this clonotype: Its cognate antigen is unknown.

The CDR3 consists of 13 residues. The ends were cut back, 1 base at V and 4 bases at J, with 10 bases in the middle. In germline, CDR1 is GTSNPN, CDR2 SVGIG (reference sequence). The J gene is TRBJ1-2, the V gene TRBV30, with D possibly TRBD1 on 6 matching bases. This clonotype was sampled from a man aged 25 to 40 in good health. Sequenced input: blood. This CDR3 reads CAWSEGHGYGYTF. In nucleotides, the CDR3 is TGTGCCTGGAGTGAGGGACACGGCTATGGCTACACCTTC.